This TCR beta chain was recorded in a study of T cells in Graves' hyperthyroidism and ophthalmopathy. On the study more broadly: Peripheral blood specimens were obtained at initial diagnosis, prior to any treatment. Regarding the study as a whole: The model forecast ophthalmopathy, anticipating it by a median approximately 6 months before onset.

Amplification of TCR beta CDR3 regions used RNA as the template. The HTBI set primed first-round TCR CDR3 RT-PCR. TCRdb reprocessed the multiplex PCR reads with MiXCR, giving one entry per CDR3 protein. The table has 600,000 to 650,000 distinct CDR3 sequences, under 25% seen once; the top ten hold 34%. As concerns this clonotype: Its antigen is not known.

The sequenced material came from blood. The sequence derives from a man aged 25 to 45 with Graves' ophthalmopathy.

CDR3 protein: CASSMGNGNTIYF. CDR3 bases: TGTGCCAGCAGTATGGGAAATGGAAACACCATATATTTT. The gene calls are TRBV28 and TRBJ1-3; no clear D. The CDR3 is 13 amino acids. V lost 5 bases and J 3 bases, leaving 8 bases between the germline ends. Per the germline V gene, CDR1 is MDHEN and CDR2 is SYDVKM.